These 7 T cell receptor beta chains share one sample of origin, sequenced in a study of blood T cells in healthy people across ages. It was with a sample-barcoded 5' primer and a J-beta primer mix that a second PCR of about 6 to 12 cycles was run. TCRdb independently ran MiXCR on the 5' RACE reads; one entry per CDR3 protein. The sample holds 630,000 or so distinct CDR3 sequences, about 30% seen once. The source material was blood. The receptor source for this set is a woman of 80 years or more in good health.

Many counts were recorded for this clonotype. The rearrangement joins TRBV5-1 to TRBJ2-7; TRBD1 matches 7 bases. The junction had 3 bases not matched to a gene; V was cut back by 0 bases and J by 0 bases. The CDR3 length is 15 residues. CDR1 is SGHRS, CDR2 YFSETQ, per germline. CDR3 DNA sequence: TGCGCCAGCAGCTTGGAGCCAGGGGGCTCCTACGAGCAGTACTTC. Translating gives CASSLEPGGSYEQYF.

The rearrangement joins TRBV2 to TRBJ1-1; D not certain. CDR3 length: 12 amino acids. V lost 6 bases and J lost 8, with 13 bases in between. The V gene's germline CDR1 is SNHLY and CDR2 FYNNEI. The CDR3 nucleotides read TGTGCCAGCAGCGAAAATTACCCCGAAGCTTTCTTT. Translation gives CASSENYPEAFF.

This clonotype was seen at least ten times. J is TRBJ1-2 and V is TRBV12-3 or TRBV12-4, with 10 bases fitting TRBD1. With V trimmed by 6 bases and J by 3 bases, 7 bases remained unmatched. This CDR3 contains 15 residues. The CDR3 DNA reads as TGTGCCAGCAGGACGCAGGACAGGGGGGACTATGGCTACACCTTC. Its protein is CASRTQDRGDYGYTF.

This clonotype has ten or more counts. This chain uses TRBV5-1 with TRBJ2-3; D may be TRBD2 (5 bases). The V and J ends lost 3 bases and 4 bases respectively, with 21 bases between them. This CDR3 comprises 17 residues. From germline, CDR1 is SGHRS and CDR2 YFSETQ. CDR3 residues: CASSSLFAGGFADTQYF. CDR3 nucleotide sequence: TGCGCCAGCAGCTCCTTATTTGCGGGCGGGTTTGCAGATACGCAGTATTTT.

The chain recombines TRBV4-2 with TRBJ2-4, with 11 bases matching TRBD2. This CDR3 is 16 amino acids long. The germline V gene has CDR1 LGHNA and CDR2 YNFKEQ. The junction had 2 bases not matched to a gene; V was cut back by 2 bases and J by 2 bases. For the CDR3, the DNA is TGTGCCAGCAGCCAAACTAGCGGGGGTTCCAAAAACATTCAGTACTTC. Translated, it gives CASSQTSGGSKNIQYF.

Regarding this clonotype: One base away lies a much larger clone, so this may be a sequencing read error. V and J are TRBV7-6 and TRBJ2-7; tentatively, D is TRBD1 or TRBD2 (7 bases each). The CDR3 loop spans 15 amino acids. The germline gives CDR1 SGHVS, CDR2 FNYEAQ. The V end lost 8 bases, the J end lost 10 bases, and 27 bases lay between the germline ends. The CDR3 loop is CASARRGGGLEAQYF. The CDR3 coding sequence is TGTGCCAGCGCTCGCCGGGGAGGGGGCTTAGAGGCCCAGTACTTC.

This clonotype was recorded at least ten times. The genes are TRBV29-1 and TRBJ2-5; maybe TRBD1 (5 bases). In germline, CDR1 is SQVTM, CDR2 ANQGSEA. V gave up 3 bases and J gave up 5 bases, with 13 bases separating them. The CDR3 length is 13 residues. CDR3 DNA sequence: TGCAGCGTTGATGGGCAGGGTGAGGAGACCCAGTACTTC. The encoded protein is CSVDGQGEETQYF.